A single T cell receptor (beta chain) is shown here with its context. This entry comes from a study of blood T cell repertoires in COVID-19. In the study overall: Nucleic acid was either cDNA or gDNA, and it came from T cells, B-cell-depleted T cells, or PBMCs.

Repertoires were generated with immunoSEQ multiplex PCR, while TCRdb's copy carries only in-frame clones and drops some. The sample shows around 260,000 clones, more than 85% of them seen only once. The TCR sequence derives from a person aged 18-30 years with COVID-19, enrolled during active disease. Sequenced sample: peripheral blood.

This CDR3 is CASSLYGLYEQYF. The DNA of the CDR3 is TGTGCCAGCAGCTTATACGGGTTGTACGAGCAGTACTTC. The chain carries TRBV7-8 and TRBJ2-7; unclear D gene. Trimming took off 2 bases at V and 4 bases at J, with 9 bases between the two ends. Germline V gives CDR1 SGHVS, CDR2 FQNEAQ. This CDR3 contains 13 residues.